Listed here are 18 T cell receptor beta chains from one sample, sequenced in a study of CD8 T cell repertoires and HIV-1 epitope variants. These receptors have no identified antigens. The repertoire was sequenced with immunoSEQ multiplex PCR; TCRdb's copy has only in-frame clones and lacks some. The data hold approximately 5,000 clones, with approximately 73% observed a single time. The sample comprised cultured CD8+ T cells derived from PBMCs. The source is a male donor with HIV.

This clone was recorded once. The CDR3 here is CASSQGNTEAFF. CDR3 DNA: TGTGCCAGCAGCCAGGGGAACACTGAAGCTTTCTTT. The gene calls are TRBV2 and TRBJ1-1; a weak D match, TRBD1 (5 bases). This CDR3 is 12 amino acids long. Germline CDR1 SNHLY, CDR2 FYNNEI. With 6 bases removed from V and 1 base from J, the gap between germline ends came to 6 bases.

V usage is TRBV11-1 and J usage is TRBJ2-5; TRBD1 matches at 8 bases. With V trimmed by 5 bases and J by 4 bases, 9 bases remained unmatched. Per germline, CDR1 SGHAT and CDR2 FQDESV (reference sequence). The CDR3 is 15 amino acids. CDR3: CASSQHPTGAETQYF. CDR3 DNA sequence: TGTGCCAGCAGCCAACACCCGACAGGGGCAGAGACCCAGTACTTC.

This clone was seen a handful of times. The chain joins TRBV9 to TRBJ1-2; D call uncertain. The V gene lost 4 bases and the J gene lost 4 bases, with 8 bases spanning the gap. Germline assignment: CDR1 SGDLS and CDR2 YYNGEE. This CDR3 comprises 12 residues. The CDR3 reads CASSINRYGYTF. Here the CDR3 DNA reads TGTGCCAGCAGCATAAACCGCTATGGCTACACCTTC.

The chain couples TRBV4-3 to TRBJ2-3, with 9 nucleotides matching TRBD2. Germline lookup yields CDR1 LGHNA and CDR2 YSLEER. V lost 0 bases and J lost 6; bases outside the gene matches: 7. The CDR3 length is 16 residues. The CDR3 DNA reads as TGCGCCAGCAGCCAAGAGGGCGGGGGGGAGCACGATACGCAGTATTTT. This encodes CASSQEGGGEHDTQYF.

This clone was observed a few times. J is TRBJ2-1 and V is TRBV7-2; TRBD1 matches 8 bases. V gave up 5 bases and J gave up 8 bases; unmatched junction bases: 11. Looked up from germline, CDR1 is SGHTA and CDR2 is FQGNSA. The CDR3 consists of 15 residues. The CDR3 is CASSPGDSDRDEQFF. The DNA for the CDR3 is TGTGCCAGCAGCCCGGGGGACTCGGACAGGGATGAGCAGTTCTTC.

This clone was found a few times. The J gene is TRBJ1-2, the V gene TRBV25-1; 9 nucleotides line up with TRBD1. Losses at the gene ends were 4 bases for V and 6 bases for J; bases not matched to a gene: 3. The CDR3 is made up of 13 amino acids. Looked up from germline, CDR1 is MGHDK and CDR2 is SYGVNS. The CDR3 loop is CASSAGQGDGYTF. The DNA for the CDR3 is TGTGCCAGCAGTGCGGGACAGGGCGATGGCTACACCTTC.

The V gene is TRBV5-6, the J gene TRBJ2-7; a weak D match, TRBD2 (6 bases). V shed 4 bases and J shed 7 bases, with 15 bases lying between them. CDR3 length: 13 residues. CDR1 SGHDT and CDR2 YYEEEE come from the germline V gene. CDR3 region: CASSLGGPREQYF. DNA for the CDR3: TGTGCCAGCAGCCTCGGGGGTCCCAGGGAGCAGTACTTC.

This clone is termed medium-sized. V gene TRBV28 combines with J gene TRBJ2-5; 8 bases agree with TRBD1. V shed 4 bases, J shed 1 base, and the junction held 5 bases outside the gene matches. Germline CDR1 MDHEN, CDR2 SYDVKM. The CDR3 consists of 15 residues. In DNA form, the CDR3 reads TGTGCCAGCAGTTCCCCGGACAGGGCCCAAGAGACCCAGTACTTC. Protein product: CASSSPDRAQETQYF. The full variable domain, with the rest looked up from reference TRBV28 and TRBJ2-5, is DVKVTQSSRYLVKRTGEKVFLECVQDMDHENMFWYRQDPGLGLRLIYFSYDVKMKEKGDIPEGYSVSREKKERFSLILESASTNQTSMYLCASSSPDRAQETQYFGPGTRLLVL.

V and J are TRBV7-3 and TRBJ1-2; TRBD1 aligns across 10 bases. Germline CDR1 reads SGHTA; CDR2 reads FQGTGA. V shed 2 bases and J 5 bases; nucleotides not matched to a gene: 11. The CDR3 totals 17 residues. In DNA, the CDR3 is TGTGCCAGCAGCTTAGACAGGGGGCCTCCTTACTTATATGGCTACACCTTC. Protein product: CASSLDRGPPYLYGYTF.

The gene calls are TRBV7-8 and TRBJ2-5; TRBD1 aligns across 10 bases. J lost 5 bases, V lost 1 base, and 4 bases had no gene match. Germline values: CDR1 SGHVS, CDR2 FQNEAQ. The CDR3 contains 15 residues. CDR3 region: CASSLGTGGRETQYF. CDR3 nucleotides: TGTGCCAGCAGCTTAGGGACAGGGGGTCGGGAGACCCAGTACTTC.

The genes are TRBV5-4 and TRBJ2-7, with D uncertain. Germline lookup yields CDR1 SGHNT and CDR2 YYREEE (reference sequence). The CDR3 is made up of 14 amino acids. With 2 bases removed from V and 1 base from J, the gap between germline ends came to 10 bases. CDR3 loop: CASSLSDESYEQYF. The DNA of the CDR3 is TGTGCCAGCAGCTTATCGGACGAATCCTACGAGCAGTACTTC.

The chain carries TRBV19 and TRBJ1-4, with 9 bases fitting TRBD1. J lost 8 bases, V lost 4 bases, and 8 bases had no gene match. CDR1 and CDR2 from the germline V gene are LNHDA and SQIVND (reference sequence). The CDR3 contains 15 residues. The CDR3 bases are TGTGCCAGTAGTAACTGGACAGGGGCAGGCGAAAAACTGTTTTTT. This sequence encodes CASSNWTGAGEKLFF.

The chain uses TRBV25-1 and TRBJ2-3; 7 nucleotides line up with TRBD2. Per germline, CDR1 MGHDK and CDR2 SYGVNS. V was clipped by 3 bases and J by 2 bases; unmatched bases: 5. The CDR3 is 15 amino acids. The CDR3 reads CASSELAGNTDTQYF. The CDR3 DNA is TGTGCCAGCAGTGAGTTAGCGGGTAACACAGATACGCAGTATTTT.

CDR3 amino acids: CASSLLPGQGAESTDTQYF. DNA for the CDR3: TGTGCCAGCAGTCTTCTTCCCGGTCAGGGGGCGGAAAGCACAGATACGCAGTATTTT. The rearrangement links TRBV5-5 to TRBJ2-3; 8 nucleotides align to TRBD1. V lost 5 bases and J lost 0; bases outside the gene matches: 17. There are 19 residues in the CDR3. The V gene's germline CDR1 is SGHKS and CDR2 YYEKEE (reference sequence).

This clone was recorded only once. This chain uses TRBV6-5 with TRBJ2-7; tentatively, D is TRBD1 (5 bases). Trimming took 0 bases from V and 7 from J, leaving 19 bases between them. The CDR3 runs 16 residues. The germline gives CDR1 MNHEY, CDR2 SVGAGI. In DNA form, the CDR3 reads TGTGCCAGCAGTTACTCCACGGACGGAATGCAGGGAGAGCAGTACTTC. It translates to CASSYSTDGMQGEQYF.

CDR3: CASSEVTRGDTQYF. CDR3 sequence (DNA): TGTGCCAGCAGTGAAGTAACCAGGGGGGATACGCAGTATTTT. This chain uses TRBV2 with TRBJ2-3; TRBD1 matches at 7 bases. Looked up from germline, CDR1 is SNHLY and CDR2 is FYNNEI. CDR3 length: 14 residues. V was pared by 1 base and J by 6 bases, with 4 bases of the junction left unmatched.

The chain has TRBV19 and TRBJ2-5, with 7 bases matching TRBD1. Germline V gene data show CDR1 as LNHDA and CDR2 as SQIVND (reference sequence). The CDR3 length is 14 residues. The J segment lost 2 bases and the V segment lost 5 bases, leaving 5 bases of the junction unmatched. CDR3 region: CASSLRQGQETQYF. The CDR3 coding sequence is TGTGCCAGTAGTCTTCGACAGGGACAAGAGACCCAGTACTTC.

The chain employs TRBV28 and TRBJ2-7; D gene ambiguous. The germline CDR1 and CDR2 sequences are MDHEN and SYDVKM. The CDR3 is made up of 13 amino acids. V lost 2 bases and J lost 0, with 5 bases in between. For the CDR3, the DNA is TGTGCCAGCAGTTTAAGGGACTCCTACGAGCAGTACTTC. It is translated as CASSLRDSYEQYF. Using reference TRBV28 and TRBJ2-7 for the parts outside the CDR3, the full variable domain is DVKVTQSSRYLVKRTGEKVFLECVQDMDHENMFWYRQDPGLGLRLIYFSYDVKMKEKGDIPEGYSVSREKKERFSLILESASTNQTSMYLCASSLRDSYEQYFGPGTRLTVT.